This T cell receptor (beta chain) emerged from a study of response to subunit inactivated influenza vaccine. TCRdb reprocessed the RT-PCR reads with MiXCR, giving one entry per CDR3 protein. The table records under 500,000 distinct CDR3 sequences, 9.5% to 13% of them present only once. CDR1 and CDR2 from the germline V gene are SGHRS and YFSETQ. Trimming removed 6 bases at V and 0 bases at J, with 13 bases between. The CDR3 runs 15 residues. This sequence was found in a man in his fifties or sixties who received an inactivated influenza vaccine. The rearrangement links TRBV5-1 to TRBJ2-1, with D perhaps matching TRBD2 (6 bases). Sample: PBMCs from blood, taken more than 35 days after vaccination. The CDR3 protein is CASTPAGSSYNEQFF. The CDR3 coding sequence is TGCGCCAGCACCCCGGCGGGAAGCTCCTACAATGAGCAGTTCTTC.